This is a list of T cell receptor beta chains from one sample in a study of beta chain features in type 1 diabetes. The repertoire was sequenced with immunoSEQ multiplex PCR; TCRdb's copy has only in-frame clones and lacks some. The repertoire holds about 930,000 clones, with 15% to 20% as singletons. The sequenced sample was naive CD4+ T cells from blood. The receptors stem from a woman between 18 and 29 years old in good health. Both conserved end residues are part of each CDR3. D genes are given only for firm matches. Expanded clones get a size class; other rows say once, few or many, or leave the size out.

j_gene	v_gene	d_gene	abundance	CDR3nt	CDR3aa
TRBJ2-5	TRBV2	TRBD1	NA	TGTGCCAGCAGTGGGGGACAGACTAACTTCCAAGAGACCCAGTACTTC	CASSGGQTNFQETQYF
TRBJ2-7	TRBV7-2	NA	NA	TGTGCCAGCAGCTTAGTGGGGGACACCTACGAGCAGTACTTC	CASSLVGDTYEQYF
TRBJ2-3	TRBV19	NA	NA	TGTGCCAGTAGTGAGGGCCCACGTAGCACAGATACGCAGTATTTT	CASSEGPRSTDTQYF
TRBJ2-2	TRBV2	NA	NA	TGTGCCACGCGTGCAGGGGTTACCGGGGAGCTGTTTTTT	CATRAGVTGELFF
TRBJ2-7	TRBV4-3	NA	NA	TGCGCCAGCAGCCAACTATGGGACTTATCCTACGAGCAGTACTTC	CASSQLWDLSYEQYF
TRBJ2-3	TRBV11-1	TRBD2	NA	TGTGCCAGCAGCCCAAGGACTAGCGGGAGTTATACGCAGTATTTT	CASSPRTSGSYTQYF
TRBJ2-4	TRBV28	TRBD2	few	TGTGCCAGCAGTTTCTCCAGAGCGGGAGTGGCCAAAAACATTCAGTACTTC	CASSFSRAGVAKNIQYF
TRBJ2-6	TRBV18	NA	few	TGTGCCAGCTCACCCCCGGGTGGACACTCTGGGGCCAACGTCCTGACTTTC	CASSPPGGHSGANVLTF
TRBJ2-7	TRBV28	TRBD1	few	TGTGCCAGCAGCCGAGACAGGGGCCGAATTGGCGGAGGCGAGCAGTACTTC	CASSRDRGRIGGGEQYF
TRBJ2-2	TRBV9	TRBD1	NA	TGTGCCAGCAGCACAAGGACAGGGGGCTCCGGGGAGCTGTTTTTT	CASSTRTGGSGELFF
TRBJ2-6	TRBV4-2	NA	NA	TGTGCCAGCAGCCAAAGTGGTCCCGGGGCCAACGTCCTGACTTTC	CASSQSGPGANVLTF
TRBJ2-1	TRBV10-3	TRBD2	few	TGTGCCATCAGTGAGTCAGTAGCGGGAGGGACCCATGAGCAGTTCTTC	CAISESVAGGTHEQFF
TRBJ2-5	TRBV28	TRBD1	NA	TGTGCCAGCACGCAGGGGACAGAAGAGACCCAGTACTTC	CASTQGTEETQYF
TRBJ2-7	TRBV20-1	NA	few	TGCAGTGCTAGGACGGAGGAGCAGTACTTC	CSARTEEQYF
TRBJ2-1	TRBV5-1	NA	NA	TGCGCCAGCAGCTTGCAAAGTTTTTGGCGGGGTGAATCCTACAATGAGCAGTTCTTC	CASSLQSFWRGESYNEQFF
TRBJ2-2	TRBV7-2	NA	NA	TGTGCCAGCAGCCCGGGACTTTTCACCGGGGAGCTGTTTTTT	CASSPGLFTGELFF
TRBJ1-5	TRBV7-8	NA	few	TGTGCCAGCAGCTGGGAGGCCAATCAGCCCCAGCATTTT	CASSWEANQPQHF
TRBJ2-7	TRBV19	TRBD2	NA	TGTGCCAGTAGGCGGACTAGCGGGACGTACGAGCAGTACTTC	CASRRTSGTYEQYF
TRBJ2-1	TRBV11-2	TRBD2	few	TGTGCCAGCAGCTTACTCGCGGGAGGTTCCAATGAGCAGTTCTTC	CASSLLAGGSNEQFF
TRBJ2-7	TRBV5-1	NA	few	TGCGCCAGCAGCCTCATGTCCCTACAGCTGGGGAGCTCCTACGAGCAGTACTTC	CASSLMSLQLGSSYEQYF
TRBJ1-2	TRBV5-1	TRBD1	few	TGCGCCAGCAGTATGGGACAGGGGAGCTATGGCTACACCTTC	CASSMGQGSYGYTF
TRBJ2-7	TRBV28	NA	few	TGTGCCAGCAGTTTGAGCAGGGAGCAGTACTTC	CASSLSREQYF
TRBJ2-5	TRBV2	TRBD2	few	TGTGCCACCGCTAGGGCTAGCGGGAGGGGGGAGACCCAGTACTTC	CATARASGRGETQYF
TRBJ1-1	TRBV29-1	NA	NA	TGCAGCGTCCGGGGTACGAACACTGAAGCTTTCTTT	CSVRGTNTEAFF
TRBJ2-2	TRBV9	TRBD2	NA	TGTGCCAGCAGCGTTCTAGCGGGAGGGCTGGTGAACACCGGGGAGCTGTTTTTT	CASSVLAGGLVNTGELFF
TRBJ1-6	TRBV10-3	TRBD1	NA	TGTGCCATCAGTGAATGGGACAGGGGCCGTTCACCCCTCCACTTT	CAISEWDRGRSPLHF
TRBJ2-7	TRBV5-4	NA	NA	TGTGCCAGCAGCTCGATAGGTGGGAGGAGTCGTCCCTACGAGCAGTACTTC	CASSSIGGRSRPYEQYF
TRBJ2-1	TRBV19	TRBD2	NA	TGTGCCAGTAGTTTGACTAGCGGGACTTACAATGAGCAGTTCTTC	CASSLTSGTYNEQFF
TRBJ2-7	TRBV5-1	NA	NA	TGCGCCAGCAGCTTGGGGGCGGAGGTATACGAGCAGTACTTC	CASSLGAEVYEQYF
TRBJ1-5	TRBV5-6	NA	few	TGTGCCAGCAGCCGAATCGGGCAGCCCCAGCATTTT	CASSRIGQPQHF
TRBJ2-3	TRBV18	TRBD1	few	TGTGCCAGCTCTCAGACAGGGTTTGGAGTATTTCCGCAGTATTTT	CASSQTGFGVFPQYF
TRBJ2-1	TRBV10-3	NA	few	TGTGCCAGCAGTCCTAACGTAGTGAATGAGCAGTTCTTC	CASSPNVVNEQFF
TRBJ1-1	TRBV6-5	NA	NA	TGTGCCAGCAGTTACTCAGGGGCCACTGAAGCTTTCTTT	CASSYSGATEAFF
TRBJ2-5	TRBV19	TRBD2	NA	TGTGCCAGTAGTGCGGGAGGAGAGACCCAGTACTTC	CASSAGGETQYF
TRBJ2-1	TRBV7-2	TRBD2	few	TGTGCCAGCAGCTCCCCGGGACTAGCGGTTAATGAGCAGTTCTTC	CASSSPGLAVNEQFF
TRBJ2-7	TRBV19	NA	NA	TGTGCCAGTAGTAACCCGGGGGCAGGAAGTTCCTACGAGCAGTACTTC	CASSNPGAGSSYEQYF
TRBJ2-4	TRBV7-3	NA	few	TGTGCCAGCAGCTTACCCTTTCCTAGGTCTTCGCTTCTAACAGGCATTCAGTACTTC	CASSLPFPRSSLLTGIQYF
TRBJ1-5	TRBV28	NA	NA	TGTGCCAGCAGTTTACCCGTTCTCAGGGAAGGGAGCAATCAGCCCCAGCATTTT	CASSLPVLREGSNQPQHF
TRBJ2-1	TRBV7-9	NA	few	TGTGCCAGCAGCTTAGCCTGGGACACCTACAATGAGCAGTTCTTC	CASSLAWDTYNEQFF
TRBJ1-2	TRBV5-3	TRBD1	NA	TGTGCCAGAAGCTTGGGAGACAGGGATGGCTACACCTTC	CARSLGDRDGYTF
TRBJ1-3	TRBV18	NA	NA	TGTGCCAGCTCACCAATGGATGGAGGCCCTGGAAACACCATATATTTT	CASSPMDGGPGNTIYF
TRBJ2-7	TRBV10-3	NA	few	TGTGCCATCAGTGAGTCGCGGACCGGGACATCATCCTACGAGCAGTACTTC	CAISESRTGTSSYEQYF
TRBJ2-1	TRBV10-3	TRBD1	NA	TGTGCCATCAGTGACGCCAAGACAGGGTGGAATGAGCAGTTCTTC	CAISDAKTGWNEQFF
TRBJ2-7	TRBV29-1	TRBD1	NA	TGCAGCGTTGCCCAACGACAGGGTAACGAGCAGTACTTC	CSVAQRQGNEQYF
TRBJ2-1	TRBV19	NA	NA	TGTGCCAGTAGTATAGGGCAGGCCACCACCAATGAGCAGTTCTTC	CASSIGQATTNEQFF
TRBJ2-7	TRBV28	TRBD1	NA	TGTGCCAGCAGCCCGCTGGGTAACCCAGGGGGTTACGAGCAGTACTTC	CASSPLGNPGGYEQYF